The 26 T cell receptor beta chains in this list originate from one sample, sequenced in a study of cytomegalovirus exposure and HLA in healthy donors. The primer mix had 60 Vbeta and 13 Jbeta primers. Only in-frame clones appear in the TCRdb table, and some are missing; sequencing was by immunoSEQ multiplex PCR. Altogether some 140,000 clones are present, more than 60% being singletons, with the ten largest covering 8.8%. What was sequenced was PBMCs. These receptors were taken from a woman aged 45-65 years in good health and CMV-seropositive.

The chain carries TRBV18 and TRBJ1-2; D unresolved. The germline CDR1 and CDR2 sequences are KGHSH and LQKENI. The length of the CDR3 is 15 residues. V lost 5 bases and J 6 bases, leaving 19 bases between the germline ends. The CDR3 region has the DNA TGTGCCAGCTCATCCGCCCCTTGGGCATTTGATGGCTACACCTTC. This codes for CASSSAPWAFDGYTF. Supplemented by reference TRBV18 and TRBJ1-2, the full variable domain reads NAGVMQNPRHLVRRRGQEARLRCSPMKGHSHVYWYRQLPEEGLKFMVYLQKENIIDESGMPKERFSAEFPKEGPSILRIQQVVRGDSAAYFCASSSAPWAFDGYTFGSGTRLTVV.

The CDR3 DNA sequence: TGTGCCAGCAGCTCTCCAGTGAACACTGAAGCTTTCTTT. Amino acids: CASSSPVNTEAFF. V and J are TRBV7-9 and TRBJ1-1; no definite D call. CDR1 and CDR2 from the germline V gene are SEHNR and FQNEAQ (reference sequence). The V and J ends lost 4 bases and 0 bases respectively, with 6 bases between them. The CDR3 sequence is 13 residues long.

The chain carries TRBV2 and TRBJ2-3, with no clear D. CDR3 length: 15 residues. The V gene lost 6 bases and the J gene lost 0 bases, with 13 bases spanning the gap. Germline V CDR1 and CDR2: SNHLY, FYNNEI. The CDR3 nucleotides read TGTGCCAGCAGCGTACAAATCCCTAGCACAGATACGCAGTATTTT. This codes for CASSVQIPSTDTQYF.

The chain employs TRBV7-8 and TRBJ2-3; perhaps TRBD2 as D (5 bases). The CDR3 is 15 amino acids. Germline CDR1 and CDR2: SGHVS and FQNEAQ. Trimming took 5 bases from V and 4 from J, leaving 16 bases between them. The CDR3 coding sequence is TGTGCCAGCAGCCCCGGTCGCGTTAGCGCAGATACGCAGTATTTT. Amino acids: CASSPGRVSADTQYF.

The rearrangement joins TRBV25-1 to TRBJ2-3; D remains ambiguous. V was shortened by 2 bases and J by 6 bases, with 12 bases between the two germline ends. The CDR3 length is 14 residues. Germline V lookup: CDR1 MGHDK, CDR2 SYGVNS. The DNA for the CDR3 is TGTGCCAGCAGTGAACCCCGACTTAGGGATACGCAGTATTTT. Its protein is CASSEPRLRDTQYF.

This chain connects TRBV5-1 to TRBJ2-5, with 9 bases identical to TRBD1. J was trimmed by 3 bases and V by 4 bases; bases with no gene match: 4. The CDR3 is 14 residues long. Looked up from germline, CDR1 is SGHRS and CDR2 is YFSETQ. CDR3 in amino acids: CASSLRQGEETQYF. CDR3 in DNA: TGCGCCAGCAGCCTTCGACAGGGGGAAGAGACCCAGTACTTC.

CDR3: CASSLSRNTEAFF. The CDR3 nucleotides are TGTGCCAGCAGTTTATCCCGGAACACTGAAGCTTTCTTT. The gene calls are TRBV27 and TRBJ1-1; no definite D call. Germline lookup yields CDR1 MNHEY and CDR2 SMNVEV (reference sequence). The V end lost 0 bases, the J end lost 1 base, and 3 bases lay between the germline ends. The CDR3 runs 13 residues.

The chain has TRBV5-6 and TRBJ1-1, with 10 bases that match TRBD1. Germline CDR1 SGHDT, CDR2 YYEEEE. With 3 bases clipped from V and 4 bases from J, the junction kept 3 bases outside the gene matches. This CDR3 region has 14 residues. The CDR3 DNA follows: TGTGCCAGCAGCTACGGACAGGGGGGCACTGAAGCTTTCTTT. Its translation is CASSYGQGGTEAFF.

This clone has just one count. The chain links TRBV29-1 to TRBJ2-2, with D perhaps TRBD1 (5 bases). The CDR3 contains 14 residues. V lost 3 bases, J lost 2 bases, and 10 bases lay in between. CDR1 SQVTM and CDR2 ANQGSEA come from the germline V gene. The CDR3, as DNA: TGCAGCGTTGAGGGGCCGAGCAACACCGGGGAGCTGTTTTTT. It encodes CSVEGPSNTGELFF.

The CDR3 loop is CASSEVRHRTDTQYF. The CDR3 region has the DNA TGTGCCAGCTCGGAAGTGCGACACCGCACAGATACGCAGTATTTT. J is TRBJ2-3 and V is TRBV18; D remains unclear. CDR1 and CDR2 (germline): KGHSH, LQKENI. The CDR3 has 15 residues. V was shortened by 6 bases and J by 1 base, with 14 bases between the two germline ends.

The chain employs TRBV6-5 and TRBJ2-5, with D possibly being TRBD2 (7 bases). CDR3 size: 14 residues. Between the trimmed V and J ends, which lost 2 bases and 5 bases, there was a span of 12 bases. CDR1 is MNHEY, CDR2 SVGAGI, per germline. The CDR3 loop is CASSYNGGPETQYF. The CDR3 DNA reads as TGTGCCAGCAGTTACAACGGGGGGCCGGAGACCCAGTACTTC.

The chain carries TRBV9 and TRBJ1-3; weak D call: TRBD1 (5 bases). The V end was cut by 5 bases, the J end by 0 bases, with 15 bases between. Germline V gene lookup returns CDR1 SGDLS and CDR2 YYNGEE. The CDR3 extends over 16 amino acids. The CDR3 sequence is CASSPQGSFSGNTIYF. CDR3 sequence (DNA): TGTGCCAGCAGTCCGCAGGGCAGCTTCTCTGGAAACACCATATATTTT.

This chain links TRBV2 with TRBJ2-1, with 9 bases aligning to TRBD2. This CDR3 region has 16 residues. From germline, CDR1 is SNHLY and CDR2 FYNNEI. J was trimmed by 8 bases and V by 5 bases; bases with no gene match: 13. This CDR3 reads CASSLYRGGASDEQFF. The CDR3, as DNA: TGTGCCAGCAGTCTTTATCGCGGGGGGGCCTCTGATGAGCAGTTCTTC.

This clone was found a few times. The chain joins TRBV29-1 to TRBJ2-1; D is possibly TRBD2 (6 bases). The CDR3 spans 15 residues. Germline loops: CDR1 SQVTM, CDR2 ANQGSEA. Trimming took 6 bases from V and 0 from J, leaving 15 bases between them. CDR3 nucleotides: TGCAGCGTCTCCACTAGCCGGAGCTCCTACAATGAGCAGTTCTTC. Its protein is CSVSTSRSSYNEQFF.

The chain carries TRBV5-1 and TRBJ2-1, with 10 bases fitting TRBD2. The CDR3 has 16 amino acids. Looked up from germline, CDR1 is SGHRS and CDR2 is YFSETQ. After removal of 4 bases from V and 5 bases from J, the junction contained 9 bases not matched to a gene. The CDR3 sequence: CASSDGLAEINNEQFF. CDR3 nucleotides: TGCGCCAGCAGCGACGGACTAGCGGAGATAAACAATGAGCAGTTCTTC.

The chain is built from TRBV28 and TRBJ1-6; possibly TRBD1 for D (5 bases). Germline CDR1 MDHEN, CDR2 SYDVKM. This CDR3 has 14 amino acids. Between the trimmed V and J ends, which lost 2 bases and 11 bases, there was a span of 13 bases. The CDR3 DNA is TGTGCCAGCAGTTTACGCAGGGAGGTGGCACCCCTCCACTTT. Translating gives CASSLRREVAPLHF.

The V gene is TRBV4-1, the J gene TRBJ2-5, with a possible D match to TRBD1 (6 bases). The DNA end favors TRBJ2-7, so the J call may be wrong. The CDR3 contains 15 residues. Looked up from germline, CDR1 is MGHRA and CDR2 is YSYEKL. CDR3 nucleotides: TGCGCCAGCAGCCGCGTGGGGGCAGCCAACTACGAGCAGTACTTC. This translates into CASSRVGAANYEQYF.

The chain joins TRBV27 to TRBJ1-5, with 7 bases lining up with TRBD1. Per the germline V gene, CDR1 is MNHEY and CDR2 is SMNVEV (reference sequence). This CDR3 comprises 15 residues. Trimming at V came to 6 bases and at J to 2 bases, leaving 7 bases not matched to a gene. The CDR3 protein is CASSPGTAGNQPQHF. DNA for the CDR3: TGTGCCAGCAGCCCCGGGACAGCTGGCAATCAGCCCCAGCATTTT.

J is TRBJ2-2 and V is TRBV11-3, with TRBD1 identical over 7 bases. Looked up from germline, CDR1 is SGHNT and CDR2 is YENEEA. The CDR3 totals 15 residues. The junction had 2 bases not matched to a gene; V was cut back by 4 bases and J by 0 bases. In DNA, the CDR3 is TGTGCCAGCAGCTCCGGGACAGCGAACACCGGGGAGCTGTTTTTT. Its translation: CASSSGTANTGELFF.

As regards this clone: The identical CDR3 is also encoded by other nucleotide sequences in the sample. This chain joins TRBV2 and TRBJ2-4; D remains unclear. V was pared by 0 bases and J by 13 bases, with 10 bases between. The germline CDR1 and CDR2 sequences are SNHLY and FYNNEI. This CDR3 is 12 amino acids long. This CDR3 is CASSEAEFSQYF. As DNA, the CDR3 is TGTGCCAGCAGTGAAGCGGAGTTTTCCCAGTACTTC.

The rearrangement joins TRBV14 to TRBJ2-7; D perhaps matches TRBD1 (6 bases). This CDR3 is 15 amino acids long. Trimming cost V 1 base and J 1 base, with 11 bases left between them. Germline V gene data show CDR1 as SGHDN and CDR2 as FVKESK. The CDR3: CASSQVWTESYEQYF. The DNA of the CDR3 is TGTGCCAGCAGCCAAGTTTGGACAGAGTCCTACGAGCAGTACTTC. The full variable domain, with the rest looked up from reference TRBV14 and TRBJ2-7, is EAGVTQFPSHSVIEKGQTVTLRCDPISGHDNLYWYRRVMGKEIKFLLHFVKESKQDESGMPNNRFLAERTGGTYSTLKVQPAELEDSGVYFCASSQVWTESYEQYFGPGTRLTVT.

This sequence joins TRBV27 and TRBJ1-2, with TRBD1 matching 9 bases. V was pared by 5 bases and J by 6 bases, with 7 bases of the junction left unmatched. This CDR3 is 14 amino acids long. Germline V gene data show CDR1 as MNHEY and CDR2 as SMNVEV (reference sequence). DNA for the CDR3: TGTGCCAGCAGTAAACCGGGACAGGGTAATGGCTACACCTTC. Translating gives CASSKPGQGNGYTF.

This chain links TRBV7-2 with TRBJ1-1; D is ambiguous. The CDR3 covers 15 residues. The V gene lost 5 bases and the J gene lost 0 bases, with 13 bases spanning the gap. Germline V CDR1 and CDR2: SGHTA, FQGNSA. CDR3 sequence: CASSRGNTVNTEAFF. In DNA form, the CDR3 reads TGTGCCAGCAGCCGAGGGAACACGGTGAACACTGAAGCTTTCTTT.

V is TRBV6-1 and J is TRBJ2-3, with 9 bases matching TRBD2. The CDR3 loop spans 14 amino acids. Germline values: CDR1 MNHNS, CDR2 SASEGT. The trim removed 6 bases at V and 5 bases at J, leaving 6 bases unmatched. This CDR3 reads CASSVAGAGDTQYF. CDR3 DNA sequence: TGTGCCAGCAGCGTAGCGGGGGCCGGAGATACGCAGTATTTT.

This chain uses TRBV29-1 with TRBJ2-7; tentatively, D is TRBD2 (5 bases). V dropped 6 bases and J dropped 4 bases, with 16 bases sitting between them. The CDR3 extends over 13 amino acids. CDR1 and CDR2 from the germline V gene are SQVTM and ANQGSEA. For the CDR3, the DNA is TGCAGCGTCATAGCCGGAGTAGCGTACGAGCAGTACTTC. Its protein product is CSVIAGVAYEQYF.

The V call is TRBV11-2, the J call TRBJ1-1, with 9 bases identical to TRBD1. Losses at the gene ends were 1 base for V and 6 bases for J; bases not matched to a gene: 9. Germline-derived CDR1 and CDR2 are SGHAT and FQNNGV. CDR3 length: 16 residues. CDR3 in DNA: TGTGCCAGCAGCTTAGGGGTCGGGACAGGGAAGGCTGAAGCTTTCTTT. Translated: CASSLGVGTGKAEAFF.